This TCR beta chain was recorded in a study of glioma-infiltrating T cells. The iRepertoire nested amplicon-rescue multiplex PCR amplified TCR alpha and beta CDR3s from RNA. TCRdb recomputed calls from the multiplex PCR reads with MiXCR, one row per CDR3 protein. The sample records more than 100,000 distinct CDR3 sequences, about 30% being singletons. In germline, CDR1 is MNHNS, CDR2 SASEGT. The CDR3 extends over 14 amino acids. V lost 7 bases to trimming and J lost 2 bases, with 15 bases between them. This clonotype was seen repeatedly, ten times or more. V gene TRBV6-1 combines with J gene TRBJ2-7; D uncertain. Sequenced sample: glioma tissue, nonneoplastic brain tissue, or PBMCs (not recorded which). The TCR comes from a human donor with low-grade glioma or glioblastoma, undergoing nonglioma brain surgery, or in good health (not recorded which). DNA for the CDR3: TGTGCCAGCACCCGGGCTAAAGGAACCTACGAGCAGTACTTC. Translation: CASTRAKGTYEQYF.